This entry features one T cell receptor beta chain sequence. Produced via immunoSEQ multiplex PCR; TCRdb's table is partial and in-frame only. The sample lists roughly 200,000 clones, roughly nine tenths occurring once. This entry comes from a study of control samples from healthy donors and cancer patients. Germline CDR1 is LNHDA and CDR2 is SQIVND (reference sequence). This CDR3 region has 15 residues. The trim removed 1 base at V and 1 base at J, leaving 3 bases unmatched. The chain couples TRBV19 to TRBJ1-1, with TRBD1 identical over 7 bases. This receptor was identified in a man aged 30 to 45 in good health. The sample taken for sequencing was blood. The DNA for the CDR3 is TGTGCCAGTAGTATAGGGCAGGGGGGGAACACTGAAGCTTTCTTT. Protein sequence: CASSIGQGGNTEAFF.